This TCR beta chain was captured by sequencing in a study of blood T cells in healthy people across ages. Study-level findings and limits: Diversity was higher, and naive CD4+ cells more numerous, in long-lived donors than in aged donors.

The V and J ends lost 1 base and 3 bases, in that order; junction bases with no gene match: 9. In germline, CDR1 is SNHLY, CDR2 FYNNEI. This CDR3 comprises 16 residues. Of note for this clonotype: Its antigen is currently unknown.

Sample-barcoded 5' priming and a J-beta primer mix drove a second PCR of roughly 6 to 12 cycles. TCRdb re-called the 5' RACE reads through MiXCR, storing one row per CDR3 protein. The profile covers just over 800,000 distinct CDR3 sequences, with around 68% appearing a single time and roughly a quarter taken by the ten largest. This clonotype was obtained from a man aged 25-45 years in good health. The chain combines TRBV2 with TRBJ2-7, with TRBD1 matching 7 bases. Material for sequencing was blood. The CDR3: CASSEGGDRAIYEQYF. The CDR3 bases are TGTGCCAGCAGTGAAGGGGGTGACAGGGCCATCTACGAGCAGTACTTC.